These 5 T cell receptor beta chains came from one sample sequenced in a study of T cells expressing NK-cell markers. TCRdb derives one entry per CDR3 protein from the 5' RACE reads, leaving out DNA. The sample table includes 440,000 or so distinct CDR3 sequences. Sequencing was carried out using blood T cells: a sorted CD56 or NKG2C T cell subset, CD4+ or CD8+ T cells, or bulk PBMC T cells (not recorded which). These receptors were obtained from a woman between 18 and 69 years old in good health.

The chain links TRBV10-3 to TRBJ2-1; TCRdb picks TRBD2, but there is no DNA to check that call. This CDR3 has 13 amino acids. Germline CDR1 and CDR2: ENHRY and SYGVKD. The CDR3 is CAIARLGDNEQFF.

The chain recombines TRBV20-1 with TRBJ2-1; TCRdb names TRBD2, which stays unverified in the absence of DNA. In germline, CDR1 is DFQATT, CDR2 SNEGSKA (reference sequence). The CDR3 sequence is 14 residues long. CDR3 residues: CSAGGLSLFNEQFF.

The genes are TRBV5-1 and TRBJ1-4; there is no DNA to check the TCRdb D call of TRBD1. The CDR3 is made up of 14 amino acids. Germline loops: CDR1 SGHRS, CDR2 YFSETQ. The CDR3 reads CASSQGQGDEKLFF.

The chain links TRBV5-1 to TRBJ1-4. The CDR3 has 14 amino acids. CDR1 is SGHRS, CDR2 YFSETQ, per germline. CDR3 amino acids: CASSLVGAREKLFF.

The chain employs TRBV27 and TRBJ2-2; TCRdb gives TRBD1 as the D gene, but with no DNA this cannot be confirmed. This CDR3 contains 17 residues. From germline, CDR1 is MNHEY and CDR2 SMNVEV (reference sequence). The CDR3 spells CASSPRTGGPNTGELFF.